This T cell receptor (beta chain) was identified during a study of Graves' ophthalmopathy and Graves' hyperthyroidism. Study information: Researchers obtained peripheral blood at initial diagnosis, before any treatment had begun. Whole-study results and caveats: Forecasting of ophthalmopathy progression by the model achieved roughly 69% sensitivity and roughly 78% specificity.

TCR beta CDR3 amplification used RNA transcripts. RT-PCR with HTBI primers came first, then second-round multiplex PCR. One entry per CDR3 protein, called by TCRdb with MiXCR from the multiplex PCR reads. The sample lists around 170,000 distinct CDR3 sequences; 30% to 45% were seen once. Each donor who had ophthalmopathy showed moderate-to-severe activity, a CAS of ≥3, a NOSPECS of ≥4, and a duration under 3 months. None of the included patients had other autoimmune diseases, uncontrolled infections, pregnancy or lactation, as these led to exclusion. In its sample, this clonotype was seen many times. Its cognate antigen is unknown. Sequencing was carried out using peripheral blood. The sequence was collected from a woman aged 40 to 50 with Graves' ophthalmopathy.

The CDR3 DNA reads TGTGCCAGCAGCTCAACGGGGGCCTCCTACGAGCAGTACTTC. The encoded protein is CASSSTGASYEQYF. The chain employs TRBV28 and TRBJ2-7, with D perhaps being TRBD1 or TRBD2 (6 bases each). CDR1 is MDHEN and CDR2 is SYDVKM in the germline V gene. Trimming removed 6 bases from V and 0 bases from J, with 12 bases in between. The CDR3 is made up of 14 amino acids. The full variable domain, completed using reference TRBV28 and TRBJ2-7, is DVKVTQSSRYLVKRTGEKVFLECVQDMDHENMFWYRQDPGLGLRLIYFSYDVKMKEKGDIPEGYSVSREKKERFSLILESASTNQTSMYLCASSSTGASYEQYFGPGTRLTVT.